The 23 T cell receptor beta chains below come from one sample, sequenced in a study of blood T cell repertoires in COVID-19. Sequencing was performed with immunoSEQ multiplex PCR; in TCRdb, only in-frame clones are kept and a portion is missing. The table includes tens of thousands of clones, 80% to 85% detected once. Sequences were obtained from peripheral blood. Every receptor here comes from a woman aged 80 or over with active or convalescent COVID-19.

The chain has TRBV9 and TRBJ2-5; D perhaps matches TRBD1 (6 bases). With 0 bases removed from V and 5 bases from J, the gap between germline ends came to 14 bases. The germline V gene encodes CDR1 SGDLS and CDR2 YYNGEE. The CDR3 consists of 15 residues. CDR3 residues: CASSVEAGASETQYF. The DNA for the CDR3 is TGTGCCAGCAGCGTAGAGGCAGGGGCGTCGGAGACCCAGTACTTC.

The chain couples TRBV7-8 to TRBJ2-7; the match to TRBD1 covers 11 bases. V shed 3 bases, J shed 2 bases, and the junction held 3 bases outside the gene matches. CDR1 and CDR2 (germline): SGHVS, FQNEAQ. The CDR3 length is 15 residues. For the CDR3, the DNA is TGTGCCAGCAGCTTGGGACAGGGGGGGACCTACGAGCAGTACTTC. Translating it yields CASSLGQGGTYEQYF.

This clone appeared a single time. V and J are TRBV5-4 and TRBJ2-3; 9 bases line up with TRBD1. Germline V lookup: CDR1 SGHNT, CDR2 YYREEE (reference sequence). The CDR3 totals 14 residues. V lost 4 bases to trimming and J lost 3 bases; unmatched junction nucleotides: 3. Here the CDR3 reads CASSEGTGTDTQYF. The CDR3 DNA sequence: TGTGCCAGCAGCGAAGGGACAGGGACAGATACGCAGTATTTT.

This clone has more than one count but fewer than ten. V is TRBV6-4 and J is TRBJ1-1; a possible D gene is TRBD1 (5 bases). The V and J ends lost 3 bases and 5 bases respectively, with 10 bases between them. CDR1 is MRHNA, CDR2 SNTAGT, per germline. The CDR3 sequence is 13 residues long. CDR3 residues: CASSEGRGTEAFF. CDR3 sequence (DNA): TGTGCCAGCAGTGAGGGACGGGGGACTGAAGCTTTCTTT.

This clone was found a few times. At one end, the junction sequence differs from germline, possibly due to a read error. J is TRBJ1-1 and V is TRBV6-1; 8 nucleotides align to TRBD1. This CDR3 region has 13 residues. Germline V lookup: CDR1 MNHNS, CDR2 SASEGT. This CDR3 reads CASSEGQGTEAFF. CDR3 coding DNA: TGTGCCAGCAGCGAAGGACAGGGCACTGAAGCTTTCTTT.

This clone showed up just once. The rearrangement joins TRBV3-1 (or the pseudogene TRBV3-2) to TRBJ1-2; D is ambiguous. The CDR3 has 15 residues. V was cut by 1 base and J by 4 bases, with 13 bases left in between. The germline CDR1 and CDR2 sequences are LGHDT and YNNKEL (reference sequence). As DNA, the CDR3 is TGTGCCAGCAGCCAAGGGGCCCAAACCTTCTATGGCTACACCTTC. Its translation: CASSQGAQTFYGYTF.

The gene calls are TRBV6-5 and TRBJ1-6; 7 positions match TRBD1. This CDR3 comprises 16 residues. Trimming removed 2 bases from V and 9 bases from J; junction bases left unmatched: 10. Germline V gene data show CDR1 as MNHEY and CDR2 as SVGAGI. CDR3 region: CASSYGERGLGSPLHF. The CDR3 DNA reads TGTGCCAGCAGTTACGGAGAAAGGGGGCTCGGTTCACCCCTCCACTTT.

V usage is TRBV4-3 and J usage is TRBJ1-5, with D hard to call. Trimming removed 0 bases at V and 4 bases at J, with 4 bases between. The germline CDR1 and CDR2 sequences are LGHNA and YSLEER. CDR3 length: 13 amino acids. This CDR3 reads CASSQDLNQPQHF. The CDR3 coding sequence is TGCGCCAGCAGCCAAGATCTTAATCAGCCCCAGCATTTT.

V gene TRBV6-6 combines with J gene TRBJ1-5, with D perhaps TRBD1 (6 bases). This CDR3 spans 15 amino acids. CDR1 and CDR2 (germline): MNHNY, SVGAGI (reference sequence). Trimming removed 6 bases from V and 0 bases from J, with 12 bases in between. The CDR3 sequence: CASREQGASNQPQHF. The DNA for the CDR3 is TGTGCCAGCAGGGAACAGGGTGCTAGCAATCAGCCCCAGCATTTT.

The chain uses TRBV7-2 and TRBJ2-7; D remains ambiguous. The V gene's germline CDR1 is SGHTA and CDR2 FQGNSA. V dropped 1 base and J dropped 0 bases, with 10 bases sitting between them. This CDR3 comprises 15 residues. The CDR3 is CASSLEMANSYEQYF. Written as DNA, the CDR3 is TGTGCCAGCAGCTTAGAAATGGCCAACTCCTACGAGCAGTACTTC. Full variable domain (outside the CDR3, taken from reference TRBV7-2 and TRBJ2-7): GAGVSQSPSNKVTEKGKDVELRCDPISGHTALYWYRQSLGQGLEFLIYFQGNSAPDKSGLPSDRFSAERTGGSVSTLTIQRTQQEDSAVYLCASSLEMANSYEQYFGPGTRLTVT.

The chain recombines TRBV6-2 or TRBV6-3 with TRBJ1-1; D gene ambiguous. The V and J ends lost 5 bases and 5 bases respectively, with 12 bases between them. This CDR3 contains 13 residues. The V gene's germline CDR1 is MNHEY and CDR2 SVGEGT. CDR3 residues: CASSLLTGTEAFF. The DNA for the CDR3 is TGTGCCAGCAGTCTTCTCACCGGGACTGAAGCTTTCTTT.

V is TRBV5-1 and J is TRBJ2-5; 9 bases agree with TRBD2. The V and J ends lost 4 bases and 9 bases, in that order; junction bases with no gene match: 7. This CDR3 contains 13 residues. Germline values: CDR1 SGHRS, CDR2 YFSETQ. Here the CDR3 reads CASSNIAGDAQYF. In DNA form, the CDR3 reads TGCGCCAGCAGCAACATAGCGGGGGATGCCCAGTACTTC.

The genes are TRBV7-9 and TRBJ1-1; D not certain. Germline lookup yields CDR1 SEHNR and CDR2 FQNEAQ (reference sequence). Trimming took off 4 bases at V and 14 bases at J, with 29 bases between the two ends. This CDR3 is 16 amino acids long. The CDR3 DNA is TGTGCCAGCAGCTCTCCTCGGGTTGAGGGAGGTGATCGGAAGTTCTTT. Its protein is CASSSPRVEGGDRKFF.

The CDR3 DNA reads as TGTGCCAGCAGTTCCCCCGGACTAGCTCCCTACGAGCAGTACTTC. It is translated as CASSSPGLAPYEQYF. This rearrangement joins TRBV28 to TRBJ2-7; 8 bases align to TRBD2. From germline, CDR1 is MDHEN and CDR2 SYDVKM. After removal of 4 bases from V and 2 bases from J, the junction contained 7 bases not matched to a gene. The CDR3 contains 15 residues.

V usage is TRBV2 and J usage is TRBJ2-2; a weak D match, TRBD1 (5 bases). The CDR3 runs 13 residues. V was cut by 6 bases and J by 4 bases, with 9 bases left in between. Germline CDR1 SNHLY, CDR2 FYNNEI. As DNA, the CDR3 is TGTGCCAGCAGGCAGGGTGGCACCGGGGAGCTGTTTTTT. Translating it yields CASRQGGTGELFF.

The chain links TRBV7-2 to TRBJ1-4; perhaps TRBD1 as D (5 bases). The CDR3 is 16 residues long. In germline, CDR1 is SGHTA, CDR2 FQGNSA. V lost 5 bases to trimming and J lost 0 bases, with 13 bases between them. The CDR3 nucleotides read TGTGCCAGCAGCCTTTCACAGGCCGCAACTAATGAAAAACTGTTTTTT. Amino acid sequence: CASSLSQAATNEKLFF.

The chain is built from TRBV7-3 and TRBJ1-6, with 7 bases aligning to TRBD1. The CDR3 is made up of 15 amino acids. The germline V gene encodes CDR1 SGHTA and CDR2 FQGTGA. The junction had 6 bases not matched to a gene; V was cut back by 4 bases and J by 6 bases. CDR3 protein: CASSSGDSVNSPLHF. Here the CDR3 DNA reads TGTGCCAGCAGCTCAGGGGACAGTGTTAATTCACCCCTCCACTTT.

CDR3 residues: CASSLGTGRDEKLFF. DNA of the CDR3: TGCGCCAGCAGCTTGGGGACAGGGAGAGATGAAAAACTGTTTTTT. J is TRBJ1-4 and V is TRBV5-1; 8 nucleotides align to TRBD1. The V gene's germline CDR1 is SGHRS and CDR2 YFSETQ. The CDR3 is 15 amino acids. V shed 0 bases, J shed 6 bases, and the junction held 4 bases outside the gene matches.

This chain joins TRBV28 and TRBJ2-1; D is possibly TRBD1 (6 bases). V was shortened by 4 bases and J by 7 bases, with 14 bases between the two germline ends. Germline V gene sequence: CDR1 MDHEN, CDR2 SYDVKM. This CDR3 region has 14 residues. CDR3 amino acids: CASSSRGTFNEQFF. The CDR3 DNA reads as TGTGCCAGCAGTTCCAGAGGGACATTTAATGAGCAGTTCTTC.

This chain links TRBV5-4 with TRBJ1-1, with a tentative D call TRBD1 (6 bases). Germline CDR1 and CDR2: SGHNT and YYREEE (reference sequence). Trimming removed 0 bases from V and 1 base from J, with 13 bases in between. This CDR3 contains 16 residues. CDR3 DNA sequence: TGTGCCAGCAGCTTGGGGCAGGGGCTGCGGAACACTGAAGCTTTCTTT. Translated, it gives CASSLGQGLRNTEAFF.

The chain combines TRBV15 with TRBJ1-3; TRBD1 is a possible D gene (5 bases). The CDR3 length is 16 residues. From germline, CDR1 is LNHNV and CDR2 YYDKDF (reference sequence). Trimming left V 5 bases short and J 0 bases short, with 14 bases between. As DNA, the CDR3 is TGTGCCACCAGCTTAGGACACAGAATCTCTGGAAACACCATATATTTT. It yields the protein CATSLGHRISGNTIYF. Using reference TRBV15 and TRBJ1-3 for the parts outside the CDR3, the full variable domain is DAMVIQNPRYQVTQFGKPVTLSCSQTLNHNVMYWYQQKSSQAPKLLFHYYDKDFNNEADTPDNFQSRRPNTSFCFLDIRSPGLGDTAMYLCATSLGHRISGNTIYFGEGSWLTVV.

This sequence joins TRBV14 and TRBJ2-7; 9 bases map to TRBD1. In germline, CDR1 is SGHDN, CDR2 FVKESK. This CDR3 comprises 19 residues. Trimming at V came to 1 base and at J to 3 bases, leaving 16 bases not matched to a gene. Written as DNA, the CDR3 is TGTGCCAGCAGCCAAGCTCTTTCCATTCGGGGGACAGGGCGCTACGAGCAGTACTTC. This sequence encodes CASSQALSIRGTGRYEQYF. Complete variable domain (other parts from reference TRBV14 and TRBJ2-7): EAGVTQFPSHSVIEKGQTVTLRCDPISGHDNLYWYRRVMGKEIKFLLHFVKESKQDESGMPNNRFLAERTGGTYSTLKVQPAELEDSGVYFCASSQALSIRGTGRYEQYFGPGTRLTVT.

Notes on this clone: Other nucleotide sequences in the sample specify the same CDR3. The chain carries TRBV19 and TRBJ1-3, with TRBD1 matching over 8 bases. Trimming took 5 bases from V and 2 from J; bases not matched to a gene: 2. The germline CDR1 and CDR2 sequences are LNHDA and SQIVND (reference sequence). The CDR3 extends over 14 amino acids. As DNA, the CDR3 is TGTGCCAGTAGTCAGGGGGCGGCTGGAAACACCATATATTTT. Its protein product is CASSQGAAGNTIYF.